The 20 T cell receptor beta chains below come from one sample, sequenced in a study of T cell responses to AZD1222 COVID-19 vaccine. TCRdb keeps only in-frame clones here, not all; method: immunoSEQ multiplex PCR. Among roughly 100,000 clones listed, around 89% were seen once. Sequenced material: peripheral blood, taken on day 0 of AZD1222 vaccination. The receptors were gathered from an adult in good health.

V usage is TRBV7-8 and J usage is TRBJ1-1, with D hard to call. The CDR3 is made up of 14 amino acids. V was shortened by 2 bases and J by 1 base, with 8 bases between the two germline ends. CDR1 is SGHVS, CDR2 FQNEAQ, per germline. CDR3 sequence (DNA): TGTGCCAGCAGCTTACTAACCGGGAACACTGAAGCTTTCTTT. It translates to CASSLLTGNTEAFF.

This chain joins TRBV27 and TRBJ2-1; a possible D gene is TRBD1 (5 bases). Germline values: CDR1 MNHEY, CDR2 SMNVEV (reference sequence). V was pared by 2 bases and J by 5 bases, with 10 bases between. This CDR3 has 14 amino acids. The CDR3 loop reads CASSLPNRNNEQFF. DNA of the CDR3: TGTGCCAGCAGTTTACCGAACAGGAACAATGAGCAGTTCTTC.

V is TRBV6-5 and J is TRBJ2-1, with D maybe TRBD1 (6 bases). CDR1 MNHEY and CDR2 SVGAGI come from the germline V gene. The CDR3 is 15 residues long. Trimming pared 1 base from V and 12 bases from J, leaving 19 bases between. The chain's CDR3 is CASSYFQGSPRGQFF. Here the CDR3 DNA reads TGTGCCAGCAGTTACTTCCAGGGGTCCCCACGGGGGCAGTTCTTC.

This clone came up once. This chain connects TRBV7-6 to TRBJ2-5; 10 nucleotides line up with TRBD2. The CDR3 runs to 15 residues. V lost 5 bases and J lost 5; bases outside the gene matches: 8. Germline CDR1 SGHVS, CDR2 FNYEAQ. The CDR3 protein is CASSIAAGGHETQYF. In DNA form, the CDR3 reads TGTGCCAGCAGCATCGCAGCGGGGGGGCACGAGACCCAGTACTTC.

The V gene is TRBV5-1, the J gene TRBJ1-3, with a tentative D call TRBD1 (5 bases). Per germline, CDR1 SGHRS and CDR2 YFSETQ. Trimming took 7 bases from V and 0 from J, leaving 14 bases between them. The CDR3 is made up of 15 amino acids. The CDR3 region is CASWEPGLSGNTIYF. The DNA for the CDR3 is TGCGCCAGCTGGGAACCAGGGCTCTCTGGAAACACCATATATTTT.

As for this clone: In this CDR3 the conserved last residue, phenylalanine or tryptophan, is missing, so a read error is likely. No DNA is shown, since the ends of the CDR3 on it are uncertain; the CDR3 is the one TCRdb lists. The gene calls are TRBV21-1 and TRBJ1-6. TRBV21-1 is a pseudogene locus. From its first to its last residue, the CDR3 has 13 amino acids. CDR3 region: CASSKGSGSPLHL.

This clone has a single count. This chain joins TRBV11-2 and TRBJ2-7; tentatively, D is TRBD1 or TRBD2 (6 bases each). Trimming removed 4 bases from V and 4 bases from J, with 20 bases in between. The CDR3 sequence is 16 residues long. Germline V gene sequence: CDR1 SGHAT, CDR2 FQNNGV. The CDR3, as DNA: TGTGCCAGCAGCTCCGTGAAGTGGGGGGCCCTTTACGAGCAGTACTTC. It codes for CASSSVKWGALYEQYF.

V and J are TRBV5-1 and TRBJ2-5; 13 positions match TRBD2. This CDR3 comprises 18 residues. The V gene end was trimmed by 5 bases and the J gene end by 0 bases; junction bases not matched to a gene: 10. Germline loops: CDR1 SGHRS, CDR2 YFSETQ. CDR3 protein: CASRATSGGPTYQETQYF. CDR3 nucleotide sequence: TGCGCCAGCAGGGCGACTAGCGGGGGGCCTACGTACCAAGAGACCCAGTACTTC.

The V call is TRBV15, the J call TRBJ1-4; D possibly corresponds to TRBD1 (6 bases). The germline gives CDR1 LNHNV, CDR2 YYDKDF (reference sequence). V dropped 0 bases and J dropped 7 bases, with 12 bases sitting between them. This CDR3 contains 15 residues. CDR3 DNA sequence: TGTGCCACCAGCAGAGATCGGGGGACACTTGAAAAACTGTTTTTT. Its translation is CATSRDRGTLEKLFF.

CDR3 DNA: TGCGCCAGCAGCTTGGCACAGGGCAGTGAAGCTTTCTTT. This sequence encodes CASSLAQGSEAFF. The V and J genes are TRBV5-1 and TRBJ1-1; D may be TRBD1 (6 bases). The V and J ends lost 0 bases and 7 bases respectively, with 10 bases between them. Germline assignment: CDR1 SGHRS and CDR2 YFSETQ. The CDR3 has 13 amino acids.

This chain joins TRBV3-1 (or the pseudogene TRBV3-2) and TRBJ2-5, with D possibly matching TRBD2 (6 bases). Germline V lookup: CDR1 LGHDT, CDR2 YNNKEL (reference sequence). CDR3 length: 14 residues. The V and J ends lost 5 bases and 1 base respectively, with 11 bases between them. As DNA, the CDR3 is TGTGCCAGCAGCGTAGTGGGGGGCCAAGAGACCCAGTACTTC. The encoded protein is CASSVVGGQETQYF.

The chain employs TRBV12-3 or TRBV12-4 and TRBJ1-2, with D tentatively TRBD1 (6 bases). CDR3 size: 12 residues. The V end was cut by 6 bases, the J end by 6 bases, with 11 bases between. The CDR3, as DNA: TGTGCCAGCAGGTCATCAGGGGATGGCTACACCTTC. Translation: CASRSSGDGYTF.

This chain links TRBV10-3 with TRBJ2-5, with TRBD2 as a possible D gene (5 bases). Looked up from germline, CDR1 is ENHRY and CDR2 is SYGVKD. Deletions cut 8 bases from V and 5 bases from J, with 15 bases between. The CDR3 totals 13 residues. This CDR3 is CAIARGLGETQYF. As DNA, the CDR3 is TGTGCCATCGCCCGGGGTCTTGGGGAGACCCAGTACTTC.

The genes are TRBV2 and TRBJ2-4, with 11 bases fitting TRBD2. Germline CDR1 is SNHLY and CDR2 is FYNNEI. V shed 7 bases, J shed 4 bases, and the junction held 9 bases outside the gene matches. This CDR3 is 16 amino acids long. In nucleotides, the CDR3 is TGTGCCAGCACCGATGGGGCTAGCGGGGGGAAAAACATTCAGTACTTC. Translated, it gives CASTDGASGGKNIQYF.

The chain combines TRBV6-1 with TRBJ1-2; possibly TRBD1 for D (5 bases). Germline CDR1 and CDR2: MNHNS and SASEGT. The CDR3 totals 15 residues. The V end lost 0 bases, the J end lost 7 bases, and 15 bases lay between the germline ends. The DNA for the CDR3 is TGTGCCAGCAGTGAAGCAATCGGCAGGGCGTCTGGCTACACCTTC. It specifies CASSEAIGRASGYTF.

In this sample, this clone turned up many times. V gene TRBV6-5 combines with J gene TRBJ2-7; tentatively, D is TRBD1 or TRBD2 (5 bases each). Germline assignment: CDR1 MNHEY and CDR2 SVGAGI. This CDR3 region has 14 residues. Trimming removed 6 bases at V and 2 bases at J, with 14 bases between. The CDR3 region has the DNA TGTGCCAGCAGCAGCTTTGAGGGGACCTACGAGCAGTACTTC. Translation gives CASSSFEGTYEQYF.

The rearrangement uses TRBV5-1 and TRBJ2-1, with D tentatively TRBD1 (6 bases). The CDR3 covers 15 residues. CDR1 is SGHRS and CDR2 is YFSETQ in the germline V gene. V dropped 0 bases and J dropped 2 bases, with 9 bases sitting between them. The DNA for the CDR3 is TGCGCCAGCAGCTTGGGGGACACCACCTACAATGAGCAGTTCTTC. Residues: CASSLGDTTYNEQFF. Full variable domain (rest looked up from reference TRBV5-1 and TRBJ2-1): KAGVTQTPRYLIKTRGQQVTLSCSPISGHRSVSWYQQTPGQGLQFLFEYFSETQRNKGNFPGRFSGRQFSNSRSEMNVSTLELGDSALYLCASSLGDTTYNEQFFGPGTRLTVL.

The rearrangement joins TRBV2 to TRBJ2-7; 10 bases align to TRBD1. This CDR3 has 13 residues. V gave up 5 bases and J gave up 6 bases; unmatched junction bases: 4. The V gene's germline CDR1 is SNHLY and CDR2 FYNNEI. The CDR3 region has the DNA TGTGCCAGCAGTTCGGGGACAGGGGCCGAGCAGTACTTC. Its translation: CASSSGTGAEQYF.

The J gene is TRBJ2-4, the V gene TRBV29-1; tentative D call: TRBD2 (6 bases). The CDR3 has 14 amino acids. The germline gives CDR1 SQVTM, CDR2 ANQGSEA. The ends were cut back, 6 bases at V and 0 bases at J, with 12 bases in the middle. Here the CDR3 reads CSVTDYLAKNIQYF. The CDR3 region has the DNA TGCAGCGTAACGGACTATCTAGCCAAAAACATTCAGTACTTC.

The J gene is TRBJ2-6, the V gene TRBV9; D gene ambiguous. The CDR3 spans 16 residues. Per germline, CDR1 SGDLS and CDR2 YYNGEE. Trimming took off 0 bases at V and 2 bases at J, with 9 bases between the two ends. The chain's CDR3 is CASSVASGPGANVLTF. CDR3 nucleotides: TGTGCCAGCAGCGTAGCATCCGGGCCTGGGGCCAACGTCCTGACTTTC.